This T cell receptor (beta chain) came from a study of T cells in Graves' hyperthyroidism and ophthalmopathy. Whole-study findings and limits: Classification by a 13 V-J model distinguished ophthalmopathy from stable hyperthyroidism. Blood also carried most thyroid clonotypes expanded above 0.001.

Exclusions: uncontrolled infection, other autoimmune disease, pregnancy, lactation. Thyroid ultrasound and orbital computed tomography, with clinical symptoms and serum thyroxine and TRAb, informed diagnoses. From RNA transcripts, TCR beta CDR3 regions were amplified. HTBI primers drove first-round RT-PCR of the TCR CDR3. TCRdb passed the multiplex PCR reads through MiXCR, listing each CDR3 protein once. The table includes approximately 220,000 distinct CDR3 sequences, 15% to 20% detected once. This clonotype was seen many times. The antigen is unknown. This CDR3 has 16 residues. Germline V gene lookup returns CDR1 DFQATT and CDR2 SNEGSKA (reference sequence). Trimming removed 2 bases at V and 0 bases at J, with 14 bases between.

Sample: blood. The chain employs TRBV20-1 and TRBJ1-3; a weak D match, TRBD1 (5 bases). This TCR came from a man aged 35 to 55 with Graves' hyperthyroidism. CDR3 nucleotides: TGCAGTGCTAGACCTAAGGGACGGATCTCTGGAAACACCATATATTTT. It yields the protein CSARPKGRISGNTIYF.